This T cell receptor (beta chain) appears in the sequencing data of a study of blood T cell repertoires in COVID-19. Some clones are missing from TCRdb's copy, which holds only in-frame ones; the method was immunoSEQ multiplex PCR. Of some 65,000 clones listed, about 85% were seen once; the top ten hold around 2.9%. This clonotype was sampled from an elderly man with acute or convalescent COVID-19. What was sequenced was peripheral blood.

The DNA of the CDR3 is TGTGCCAGCAGCTATACCTTTCCTAGTAGAAACACCATATATTTT. Amino acids: CASSYTFPSRNTIYF. The rearrangement uses TRBV11-2 and TRBJ1-3; D uncertain. The germline V gene has CDR1 SGHAT and CDR2 FQNNGV. The CDR3 has 15 residues. Trimming removed 4 bases from V and 5 bases from J, with 15 bases in between.